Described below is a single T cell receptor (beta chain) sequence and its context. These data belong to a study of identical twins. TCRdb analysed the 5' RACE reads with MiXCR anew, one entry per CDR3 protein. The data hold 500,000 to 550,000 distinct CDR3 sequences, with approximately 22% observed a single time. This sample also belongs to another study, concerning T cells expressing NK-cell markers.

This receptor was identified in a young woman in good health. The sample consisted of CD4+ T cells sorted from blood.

The CDR3 DNA sequence: TGTGCCAGCATCCTGGGAAGGAACTATGGCTACACCTTC. Protein sequence: CASILGRNYGYTF. The chain combines TRBV5-6 with TRBJ1-2; the D is unclear. V lost 6 bases and J 2 bases, leaving 11 bases between the germline ends. This CDR3 has 13 amino acids. Germline lookup yields CDR1 SGHDT and CDR2 YYEEEE. The full variable domain, completed using reference TRBV5-6 and TRBJ1-2, is DAGVTQSPTHLIKTRGQQVTLRCSPKSGHDTVSWYQQALGQGPQFIFQYYEEEERQRGNFPDRFSGHQFPNYSSELNVNALLLGDSALYLCASILGRNYGYTFGSGTRLTVV.